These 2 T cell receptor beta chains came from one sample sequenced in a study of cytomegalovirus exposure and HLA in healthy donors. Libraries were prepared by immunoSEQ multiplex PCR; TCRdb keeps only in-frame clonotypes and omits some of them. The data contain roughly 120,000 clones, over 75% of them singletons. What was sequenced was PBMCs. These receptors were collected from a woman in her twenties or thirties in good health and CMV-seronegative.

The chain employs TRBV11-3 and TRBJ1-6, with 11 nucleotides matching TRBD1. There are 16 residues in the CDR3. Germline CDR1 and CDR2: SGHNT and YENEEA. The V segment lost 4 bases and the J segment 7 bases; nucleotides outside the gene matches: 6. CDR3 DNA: TGTGCCAGCAGCTACGGGACAGGGGGGGCGAATTCACCCCTCCACTTT. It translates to CASSYGTGGANSPLHF.

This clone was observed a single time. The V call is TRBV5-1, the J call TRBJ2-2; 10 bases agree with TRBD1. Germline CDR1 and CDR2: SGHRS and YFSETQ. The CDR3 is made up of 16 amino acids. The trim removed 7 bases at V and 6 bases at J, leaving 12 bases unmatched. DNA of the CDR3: TGCGCCAGCGTCAACGGACAGGGGGTTGGGGCCGGGGAGCTGTTTTTT. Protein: CASVNGQGVGAGELFF.